The next 23 T cell receptor beta chains were all read from a single sample in a study of graft-versus-host responses after intestinal transplantation. Produced via immunoSEQ multiplex PCR; TCRdb's table is partial and in-frame only. Among nearly 110,000 clones, approximately 86% were seen once, and the ten largest hold less than 0.85%. No antigens are known for them. Sequencing was performed on unstimulated CD4+ T cells sorted from spleen or lymph node cells, taken before transplant. All receptors derive from a human donor who was the organ donor for an intestinal transplant.

The chain uses TRBV11-2 and TRBJ2-7; 7 bases map to TRBD1. Germline CDR1 is SGHAT and CDR2 is FQNNGV. There are 14 residues in the CDR3. V trimming: 4 bases; J trimming: 3 bases; junction bases outside the gene matches: 6. The CDR3 DNA follows: TGTGCCAGCAGCTATGACCGGGACAGCTACGAGCAGTACTTC. Amino acid sequence: CASSYDRDSYEQYF.

The chain has TRBV11-2 and TRBJ2-7; possible D gene TRBD1, 6 bases. CDR3 length: 14 amino acids. V lost 5 bases and J lost 3, with 14 bases in between. Germline V gives CDR1 SGHAT, CDR2 FQNNGV. The CDR3 reads CASSPRTGYYEQYF. In nucleotides, the CDR3 is TGTGCCAGCAGCCCCAGAACAGGGTACTACGAGCAGTACTTC.

This sequence joins TRBV11-2 and TRBJ2-1; weak D call: TRBD2 (6 bases). Germline V gene lookup returns CDR1 SGHAT and CDR2 FQNNGV. Trimming pared 4 bases from V and 6 bases from J, leaving 16 bases between. CDR3 size: 15 residues. In DNA form, the CDR3 reads TGTGCCAGCAGCTCCGTACCCGTGGGGGGCAATGAGCAGTTCTTC. Amino acid sequence: CASSSVPVGGNEQFF.

The gene calls are TRBV20-1 and TRBJ1-2; maybe TRBD1 (5 bases). The V and J ends lost 3 bases and 3 bases respectively, with 5 bases between them. This CDR3 is 11 amino acids long. Germline V gene data show CDR1 as DFQATT and CDR2 as SNEGSKA (reference sequence). The CDR3 reads CSASRDYGYTF. In DNA form, the CDR3 reads TGCAGTGCTAGCAGGGACTATGGCTACACCTTC.

The J gene is TRBJ2-1, the V gene TRBV6-5, with D possibly being TRBD1 or TRBD2 (6 bases each). CDR3 length equals 15 residues. Looked up from germline, CDR1 is MNHEY and CDR2 is SVGAGI. V was clipped by 6 bases and J by 10 bases, with 22 bases between them. CDR3 nucleotide sequence: TGTGCCAGCAGAAAAGGGGGGCCTCAGGTTGGGGAGCAGTTCTTC. This sequence encodes CASRKGGPQVGEQFF.

The chain carries TRBV4-2 and TRBJ2-3; D is undetermined. The germline gives CDR1 LGHNA, CDR2 YNFKEQ. This CDR3 spans 15 amino acids. The germline V and J ends were trimmed by 0 bases and 1 base, with 8 bases remaining between them. The CDR3 protein is CASSQEEGGTDTQYF. DNA of the CDR3: TGTGCCAGCAGCCAAGAAGAAGGAGGCACAGATACGCAGTATTTT.

V usage is TRBV4-1 and J usage is TRBJ1-6, with D unresolved. Germline V gene lookup returns CDR1 MGHRA and CDR2 YSYEKL. The CDR3 covers 21 residues. Trimming pared 1 base from V and 9 bases from J, leaving 31 bases between. The CDR3 coding sequence is TGCGCCAGCAGCCAAGCGACAATTGGCAGAAAGGTAGTTTTTGGTCGTTCACCCCTCCACTTT. It yields the protein CASSQATIGRKVVFGRSPLHF.

The chain uses TRBV6-5 and TRBJ1-2; 7 nucleotides align to TRBD1. In germline, CDR1 is MNHEY, CDR2 SVGAGI. The V and J ends lost 5 bases and 2 bases, in that order; junction bases with no gene match: 5. There are 14 residues in the CDR3. CDR3 DNA sequence: TGTGCCAGCAGTGAAAGGGGGCCAAACTATGGCTACACCTTC. Its protein is CASSERGPNYGYTF.

The V call is TRBV9, the J call TRBJ2-2; 7 bases match TRBD1. There are 16 residues in the CDR3. V trimming: 0 bases; J trimming: 2 bases; junction bases outside the gene matches: 4. In germline, CDR1 is SGDLS, CDR2 YYNGEE. CDR3 sequence (DNA): TGTGCCAGCAGCGTAGTCCCAGGGGGAAACACCGGGGAGCTGTTTTTT. Protein product: CASSVVPGGNTGELFF.

The chain employs TRBV7-2 and TRBJ2-1, with 10 positions matching TRBD1. The CDR3 covers 15 residues. V lost 1 base, J lost 7 bases, and 4 bases stayed unmatched. Germline CDR1 SGHTA, CDR2 FQGNSA. The CDR3 DNA is TGTGCCAGCAGCTTAGAGGGGACAGGGGCAAATGAGCAGTTCTTC. Its translation is CASSLEGTGANEQFF. The whole variable domain, filled in from reference TRBV7-2 and TRBJ2-1, reads GAGVSQSPSNKVTEKGKDVELRCDPISGHTALYWYRQSLGQGLEFLIYFQGNSAPDKSGLPSDRFSAERTGGSVSTLTIQRTQQEDSAVYLCASSLEGTGANEQFFGPGTRLTVL.

V usage is TRBV19 and J usage is TRBJ2-2; D may be TRBD1 or TRBD2 (5 bases each). This CDR3 is built from 15 residues. V was trimmed by 7 bases and J by 0 bases, leaving 12 bases between them. Germline CDR1 and CDR2: LNHDA and SQIVND (reference sequence). The CDR3 coding sequence is TGTGCCAGTAAGCGAGGGGCTACGAACACCGGGGAGCTGTTTTTT. It encodes CASKRGATNTGELFF.

The chain couples TRBV15 to TRBJ2-7, with TRBD1 identical over 7 bases. The ends lost 2 bases at V and 2 bases at J; junction bases unmatched: 3. Germline V gene data show CDR1 as LNHNV and CDR2 as YYDKDF (reference sequence). CDR3 length equals 14 residues. CDR3 in amino acids: CATSRRDSAYEQYF. The CDR3 bases are TGTGCCACCAGCAGAAGGGACAGTGCCTACGAGCAGTACTTC. Full variable domain (remainder filled in from reference TRBV15 and TRBJ2-7): DAMVIQNPRYQVTQFGKPVTLSCSQTLNHNVMYWYQQKSSQAPKLLFHYYDKDFNNEADTPDNFQSRRPNTSFCFLDIRSPGLGDTAMYLCATSRRDSAYEQYFGPGTRLTVT.

The chain is built from TRBV25-1 and TRBJ2-7, with D unclear. This CDR3 spans 10 amino acids. Germline V CDR1 and CDR2: MGHDK, SYGVNS. The V gene lost 8 bases and the J gene lost 4 bases, with 6 bases spanning the gap. The CDR3 region is CASARYEQYF. CDR3 nucleotide sequence: TGTGCCAGCGCGAGATACGAGCAGTACTTC.

The V and J genes are TRBV30 and TRBJ1-6; D might be TRBD1 (6 bases). The V and J ends lost 4 bases and 4 bases respectively, with 14 bases between them. Germline values: CDR1 GTSNPN, CDR2 SVGIG (reference sequence). The CDR3 runs to 15 residues. The CDR3 here is CAWTRQATYNSPLHF. In DNA form, the CDR3 reads TGTGCCTGGACCAGACAGGCTACTTATAATTCACCCCTCCACTTT.

V gene TRBV18 combines with J gene TRBJ1-5; D uncertain. Germline CDR1 reads KGHSH; CDR2 reads LQKENI. The CDR3 has 16 residues. The V and J ends lost 5 bases and 0 bases respectively, with 14 bases between them. The CDR3 bases are TGTGCCAGCTCAGGTTCGAGGCGGCATAGCAATCAGCCCCAGCATTTT. It codes for CASSGSRRHSNQPQHF.

This clone has a handful of counts. The chain joins TRBV5-1 to TRBJ1-4, with D possibly being TRBD1 (5 bases). Germline CDR1 and CDR2: SGHRS and YFSETQ. V was trimmed by 3 bases and J by 4 bases, leaving 13 bases between them. CDR3 length: 15 amino acids. The CDR3 loop is CASSSGRGVNEKLFF. The CDR3 DNA reads as TGCGCCAGCAGCTCGGGACGGGGGGTTAATGAAAAACTGTTTTTT.

The gene calls are TRBV9 and TRBJ2-7; 7 bases map to TRBD1. The germline gives CDR1 SGDLS, CDR2 YYNGEE. The CDR3 contains 14 residues. The ends lost 4 bases at V and 5 bases at J; junction bases unmatched: 9. CDR3 sequence: CASSTRQGLDEQYF. Written as DNA, the CDR3 is TGTGCCAGCAGCACCCGACAGGGTTTGGACGAGCAGTACTTC.

The chain links TRBV11-1 to TRBJ2-7; TRBD2 matches at 9 bases. Per germline, CDR1 SGHAT and CDR2 FQDESV (reference sequence). This CDR3 spans 16 amino acids. Germline trimming cut 6 bases from V and 2 bases from J; bases unmatched to any gene: 11. The CDR3 here is CASSSRRGGRAYEQYF. Here the CDR3 DNA reads TGTGCCAGCAGTTCCCGAAGAGGCGGGAGGGCCTACGAGCAGTACTTC. Together with reference TRBV11-1 and TRBJ2-7, the CDR3 gives the full variable domain: EAEVAQSPRYKITEKSQAVAFWCDPISGHATLYWYRQILGQGPELLVQFQDESVVDDSQLPKDRFSAERLKGVDSTLKIQPAELGDSAMYLCASSSRRGGRAYEQYFGPGTRLTVT.

The chain links TRBV30 to TRBJ2-7; 7 bases align to TRBD2. V lost 2 bases and J lost 4; bases outside the gene matches: 11. The CDR3 is made up of 15 amino acids. Germline V gene data show CDR1 as GTSNPN and CDR2 as SVGIG (reference sequence). The CDR3 reads CAWSFVAGVGYEQYF. The CDR3, as DNA: TGTGCCTGGAGTTTTGTGGCGGGAGTTGGTTACGAGCAGTACTTC.

The J gene is TRBJ2-2, the V gene TRBV7-6; TRBD1 is a possible D gene (5 bases). Germline CDR1 SGHVS, CDR2 FNYEAQ. The length of the CDR3 is 14 residues. Trimming removed 5 bases at V and 0 bases at J, with 7 bases between. CDR3 sequence reads: CASSRQTNTGELFF. For the CDR3, the DNA is TGTGCCAGCAGCCGACAGACGAACACCGGGGAGCTGTTTTTT.

This chain links TRBV6-1 with TRBJ2-1; tentatively, D is TRBD1 (5 bases). Per the germline V gene, CDR1 is MNHNS and CDR2 is SASEGT. Trimming shortened V by 4 bases and J by 0 bases, and 13 bases separated the two germline ends. This CDR3 region has 16 residues. CDR3 amino acids: CASSVGATRSYNEQFF. CDR3 sequence (DNA): TGTGCCAGCAGTGTTGGGGCGACTCGCTCCTACAATGAGCAGTTCTTC.

A few counts support this clone. V is TRBV10-3 and J is TRBJ2-7; 9 positions match TRBD1. The CDR3 loop spans 13 amino acids. V was clipped by 8 bases and J by 6 bases; unmatched bases: 8. Germline V gene lookup returns CDR1 ENHRY and CDR2 SYGVKD. This chain's CDR3 is CAISRRDRVEQYF. CDR3 DNA sequence: TGTGCCATCTCCCGCCGGGACAGGGTCGAGCAGTACTTC.

The rearrangement uses TRBV18 and TRBJ2-5; no clear D. Trimming removed 2 bases at V and 5 bases at J, with 12 bases between. The germline gives CDR1 KGHSH, CDR2 LQKENI. This CDR3 contains 14 residues. DNA for the CDR3: TGTGCCAGCTCACCAGCGTCGGGTGGGGAGACCCAGTACTTC. Amino acids: CASSPASGGETQYF.